The subject of this entry is one T cell receptor beta chain. There is no known antigen for this receptor. Within one base of it there is no much larger clone, and no base qualities were kept. Receptors were amplified or captured by RT-PCR. Reads for this sample came from an Illumina HiSeq 2500. TCRdb handled the public reads itself, with Q25 trimming in fastp and clone calling in MiXCR, and kept productive beta chains. CDR3 protein duplicates are merged, each entry listing the most common genes and DNA. For this sample the table gives more than 200,000 distinct CDR3 sequences, of which 9% to 15% were detected only once. Approximately 8.4% of the sample is in the top ten clones. The sample is drawn from a study of response to subunit inactivated influenza vaccine (dated by TCRdb to 2017 to 2018). Study-level background: The study used deep quantitative T cell receptor repertoire profiling to track responses to a trivalent subunit inactivated influenza vaccine. The paper as a whole reports these results and caveats: The authors proposed that each seasonal influenza vaccination may bring in only a limited number of new T cells.

Including the terminal cysteine and phenylalanine, the CDR3 comprises 16 residues. The sequence is cut down to CDR3 DNA, 48 bases in frame from base 1. Relative to germline, V is 0 bases shorter and J is 4 bases shorter, with 10 bases between their ends. Looking up the germline V gene yields CDR1 SGHTA and CDR2 FQGTGA. The sequence joins TRBV7-3 to TRBJ2-6; the D gene cannot be named for sure. The material was non-naive T cells sorted from PBMCs, obtained about 14 days before vaccination. The intended sense of this specimen's cell subset or site label: memory T cell fraction. The sequence came from a man aged 50-60 years who received an inactivated influenza vaccine. Donor details come from another sample of the same person, matched by shared clones. The CDR3 region: CASSLTALVGANVLTF. The sequenced DNA is TGTGCCAGCAGCTTAACGGCGCTCGTCGGGGCCAACGTCCTGACTTTC.